This T cell receptor (beta chain) was recorded in a study of PD-1 blockade in classical Hodgkin lymphoma. For the study at large: Patients were administered nivolumab (3 mg/kg intravenously) every 2 weeks.

Clones were sequenced by immunoSEQ multiplex PCR, and TCRdb holds only the in-frame ones, with some missing. The sample carries about 61,000 clones, around nine tenths recorded once. General observations from the study: Baseline diversity resembling that of newly diagnosed patients was seen in complete responders. Healthy donors were reported to have higher baseline TCR diversity than newly diagnosed patients.

Time point: cycle 4 day 1 (C4D1), after 5 to 7 weeks of nivolumab. Relapse after autologous stem cell transplantation occurred in every patient, and brentuximab vedotin exposure varied. Details on this clone: Its antigen is unknown. This CDR3 is also generated by other DNA sequences in the sample.

The CDR3 sequence is 13 residues long. The germline gives CDR1 SGHRS, CDR2 YFSETQ. Trimming pared 4 bases from V and 3 bases from J, leaving 8 bases between. This specimen consisted of peripheral blood mononuclear cells (PBMCs), obtained before the fourth cycle of nivolumab. V is TRBV5-1 and J is TRBJ2-1; D is uncertain. The receptor's source is a human donor with classical Hodgkin lymphoma. The DNA of the CDR3 is TGCGCCAGCAGCAGTCCAAGCTACAATGAGCAGTTCTTC. This encodes CASSSPSYNEQFF. Complete variable domain (other parts from reference TRBV5-1 and TRBJ2-1): KAGVTQTPRYLIKTRGQQVTLSCSPISGHRSVSWYQQTPGQGLQFLFEYFSETQRNKGNFPGRFSGRQFSNSRSEMNVSTLELGDSALYLCASSSPSYNEQFFGPGTRLTVL.